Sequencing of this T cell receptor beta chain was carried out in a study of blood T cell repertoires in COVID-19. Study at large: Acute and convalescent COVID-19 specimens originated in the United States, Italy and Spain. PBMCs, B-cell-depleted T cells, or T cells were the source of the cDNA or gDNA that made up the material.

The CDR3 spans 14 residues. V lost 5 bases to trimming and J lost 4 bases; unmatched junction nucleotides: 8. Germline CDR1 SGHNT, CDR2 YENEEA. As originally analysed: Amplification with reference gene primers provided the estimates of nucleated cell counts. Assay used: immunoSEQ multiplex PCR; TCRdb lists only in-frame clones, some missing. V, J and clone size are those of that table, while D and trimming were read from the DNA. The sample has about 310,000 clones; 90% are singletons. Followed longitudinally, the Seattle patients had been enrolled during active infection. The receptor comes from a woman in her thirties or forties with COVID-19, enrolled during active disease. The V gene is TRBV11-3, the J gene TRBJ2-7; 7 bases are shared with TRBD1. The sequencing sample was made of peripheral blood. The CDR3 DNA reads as TGTGCCAGCAGCGAAGGGACAGATCATTACGAGCAGTACTTC. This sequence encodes CASSEGTDHYEQYF. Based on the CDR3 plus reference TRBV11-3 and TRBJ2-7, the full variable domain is EAGVVQSPRYKIIEKKQPVAFWCNPISGHNTLYWYLQNLGQGPELLIRYENEEAVDDSQLPKDRFSAERLKGVDSTLKIQPAELGDSAVYLCASSEGTDHYEQYFGPGTRLTVT.